The 14 T cell receptor beta chains listed next were all sequenced from one sample in a study of T cell responses to AZD1222 COVID-19 vaccine. Some clones are missing from TCRdb's copy, which holds only in-frame ones; the method was immunoSEQ multiplex PCR. The sample includes 200,000 or so clones, about 90% seen only once; the top ten take about 6%. The sample in question was peripheral blood, obtained on day 0 of AZD1222 vaccination. These receptors all stem from an adult in good health.

The chain combines TRBV6-2 or TRBV6-3 with TRBJ2-7, with a weak D call TRBD2 (7 bases). Trimming cost V 6 bases and J 3 bases, with 21 bases left between them. CDR3 length equals 16 residues. Germline V lookup: CDR1 MNHEY, CDR2 SVGEGT. Here the CDR3 DNA reads TGTGCCAGCAGCCCTGGGCGGGGGCAGGATTTCTACGAGCAGTACTTC. Amino acids: CASSPGRGQDFYEQYF.

V and J are TRBV5-8 and TRBJ1-6; TRBD1 aligns across 7 bases. The CDR3 totals 12 residues. V lost 5 bases to trimming and J lost 13 bases; unmatched junction nucleotides: 6. Germline assignment: CDR1 SGHTS and CDR2 YDEGEE. CDR3 DNA sequence: TGTGCCAGCAGACGGCAGGGGGAGCCCCTCCACTTT. As protein: CASRRQGEPLHF.

In DNA form, the CDR3 reads TGTGCCACCGGGACTAGCGGGGCGGTTCGGACCGGGGAGCTGTTTTTT. It codes for CATGTSGAVRTGELFF. The V gene is TRBV24-1, the J gene TRBJ2-2; 13 bases align to TRBD2. V was clipped by 9 bases and J by 5 bases; unmatched bases: 8. Looked up from germline, CDR1 is KGHDR and CDR2 is SFDVKD. This CDR3 comprises 16 residues.

The rearrangement links TRBV18 to TRBJ2-1, with TRBD1 identical over 7 bases. The CDR3 has 17 amino acids. The germline V gene encodes CDR1 KGHSH and CDR2 LQKENI. With V trimmed by 1 base and J by 3 bases, 9 bases remained unmatched. The CDR3 sequence is CASSPRQRGQVYNEQFF. CDR3 nucleotides: TGTGCCAGCTCACCACGCCAACGCGGACAGGTCTACAATGAGCAGTTCTTC.

V gene TRBV30 combines with J gene TRBJ2-3; D tentatively fits TRBD1 or TRBD2 (5 bases each). The germline V gene encodes CDR1 GTSNPN and CDR2 SVGIG (reference sequence). V lost 7 bases and J lost 4, with 15 bases in between. This CDR3 has 13 amino acids. CDR3 sequence (DNA): TGTGCCTTCTCTACCGGGGCCGCAGATACGCAGTATTTT. It translates to CAFSTGAADTQYF.

This chain links TRBV28 with TRBJ2-7; 10 bases line up with TRBD1. The CDR3 is made up of 16 amino acids. In germline, CDR1 is MDHEN, CDR2 SYDVKM. V dropped 4 bases and J dropped 12; count of bases not matched to a gene: 18. The CDR3 is CASSSPTGQGSRRAYF. CDR3 DNA sequence: TGTGCCAGCAGTTCACCCACGGGACAGGGGAGTAGACGAGCGTACTTC.

The chain recombines TRBV6-5 with TRBJ2-1, with 8 bases identical to TRBD1. This CDR3 comprises 15 residues. With V trimmed by 6 bases and J by 4 bases, 8 bases remained unmatched. CDR1 MNHEY and CDR2 SVGAGI come from the germline V gene. CDR3 coding DNA: TGTGCCAGCAGCCGCGGGACAGGACTATACAATGAGCAGTTCTTC. It is translated as CASSRGTGLYNEQFF.

This clone was counted a single time. The genes are TRBV29-1 and TRBJ1-5; TRBD1 might be the D (5 bases). V was pared by 4 bases and J by 0 bases, with 7 bases between. This CDR3 spans 13 amino acids. Germline V gives CDR1 SQVTM, CDR2 ANQGSEA. CDR3 DNA sequence: TGCAGCGTTGGGGGGAATAGCAATCAGCCCCAGCATTTT. Translation gives CSVGGNSNQPQHF.

The genes are TRBV10-2 and TRBJ1-4, with 9 bases that match TRBD1. The CDR3 extends over 16 amino acids. With 4 bases clipped from V and 0 bases from J, the junction kept 3 bases outside the gene matches. Germline CDR1 is WSHSY and CDR2 is SAAADI. The CDR3 DNA is TGCGCCAGCAGTGGGACAGGGGATGCAACTAATGAAAAACTGTTTTTT. It translates to CASSGTGDATNEKLFF.

V is TRBV12-3 or TRBV12-4 and J is TRBJ1-2, with D unclear. The CDR3 is 13 amino acids. V shed 8 bases and J shed 7 bases, with 17 bases lying between them. CDR3 protein: CASLHGRLAGYTF. CDR3 bases: TGTGCCAGCCTTCATGGGAGACTTGCTGGCTACACCTTC.

The chain is built from TRBV28 and TRBJ1-1, with 7 bases matching TRBD1. Looked up from germline, CDR1 is MDHEN and CDR2 is SYDVKM. This CDR3 spans 12 amino acids. J gave up 7 bases and V 5 bases, and 4 bases lay outside the gene matches. The DNA of the CDR3 is TGTGCCAGCAGTAGAGGGGGCAATGAAGCTTTCTTT. Its translation: CASSRGGNEAFF.

This clone was picked up one time. V and J are TRBV19 and TRBJ1-6; D might be TRBD1 (6 bases). V was clipped by 6 bases and J by 7 bases, with 22 bases between them. The V gene's germline CDR1 is LNHDA and CDR2 SQIVND (reference sequence). This CDR3 has 17 residues. CDR3 sequence (DNA): TGTGCCAGTAGGATCCTATCACCGACAGGCCAAAATTCACCCCTCCACTTT. It codes for CASRILSPTGQNSPLHF.

This clone was recorded once. The V gene is TRBV15, the J gene TRBJ1-5; the D gene is possibly TRBD1 (5 bases). V lost 7 bases and J lost 4, with 14 bases in between. Germline assignment: CDR1 LNHNV and CDR2 YYDKDF (reference sequence). The CDR3 runs to 14 residues. CDR3 in amino acids: CATNDWGKNQPQHF. In DNA form, the CDR3 reads TGTGCCACCAACGACTGGGGGAAAAATCAGCCCCAGCATTTT.

The chain uses TRBV6-6 and TRBJ2-1; maybe TRBD2 (5 bases). Germline values: CDR1 MNHNY, CDR2 SVGAGI (reference sequence). Trimming took off 8 bases at V and 0 bases at J, with 14 bases between the two ends. This CDR3 region has 15 residues. CDR3 region: CASWRQDGSYNEQFF. In nucleotides, the CDR3 is TGTGCCAGCTGGAGGCAGGACGGCTCCTACAATGAGCAGTTCTTC.